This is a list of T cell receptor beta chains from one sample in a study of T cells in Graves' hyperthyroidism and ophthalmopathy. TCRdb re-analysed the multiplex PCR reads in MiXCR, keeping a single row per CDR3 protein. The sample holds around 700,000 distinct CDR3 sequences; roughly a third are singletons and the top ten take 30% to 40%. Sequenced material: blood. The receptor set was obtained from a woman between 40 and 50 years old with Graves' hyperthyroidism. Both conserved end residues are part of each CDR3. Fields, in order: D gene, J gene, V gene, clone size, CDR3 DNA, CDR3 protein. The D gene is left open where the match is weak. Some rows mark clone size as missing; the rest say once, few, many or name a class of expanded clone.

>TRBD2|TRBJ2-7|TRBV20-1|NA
TGCAGTGCTAGAGATAGCAGGACTAGCAGCTACGAGCAGTACTTC
CSARDSRTSSYEQYF
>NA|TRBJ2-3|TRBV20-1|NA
TGCAGTGCTATATCCTTGCGGTCGGCAGATACGCAGTATTTT
CSAISLRSADTQYF
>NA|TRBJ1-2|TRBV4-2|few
TGTGCCAGCAGAAAGGGGGAGAACTATGGCTACACCTTC
CASRKGENYGYTF
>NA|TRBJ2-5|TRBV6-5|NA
TGTGCCAGCAGAGAGAGCTTGGTGATTAGGGAGACCCAGTACTTC
CASRESLVIRETQYF
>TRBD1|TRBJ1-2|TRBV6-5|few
TGTGCCAGCAGATTCCGTCAAGGGGGCGCGAACTATGGCTACACCTTC
CASRFRQGGANYGYTF
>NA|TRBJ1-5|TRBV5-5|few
TGTGCCAGCAGCTTCCAAATTTCGACAGGAGGTCAGCCCCAGCATTTT
CASSFQISTGGQPQHF
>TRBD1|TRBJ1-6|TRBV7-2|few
TGTGCCAGCAGCTTAGAGGGGACAGGGAGCTCCTATAATTCACCCCTCCACTTT
CASSLEGTGSSYNSPLHF
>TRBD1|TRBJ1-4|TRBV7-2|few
TGTGCCAGCAGCTTTTCGGGACAGGGTGAAAAACTGTTTTTT
CASSFSGQGEKLFF
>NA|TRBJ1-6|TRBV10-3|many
TGTGCTTCCGACAATACGGGCTATAATTCACCCCTCCACTTT
CASDNTGYNSPLHF
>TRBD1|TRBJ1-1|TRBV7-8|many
TGTGCCAGCAGCTTGGGACAGGCCGCGAACACTGAAGCTTTCTTT
CASSLGQAANTEAFF
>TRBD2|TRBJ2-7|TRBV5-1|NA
TGCGCCAGCAGCCCCGGGAGGAGAGGGAGCCCCCCCTCCTACGAGCAGTACTTC
CASSPGRRGSPPSYEQYF
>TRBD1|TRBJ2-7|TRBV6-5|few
TGTGCCAGCAGTTACTCGGACAGGGGAGATTCCTACGAGCAGTACTTC
CASSYSDRGDSYEQYF
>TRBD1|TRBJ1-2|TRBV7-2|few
TGTGCCAGCAGCAACCCCCGGGACAGGGGGGATACGGATGGCTACACCTTC
CASSNPRDRGDTDGYTF
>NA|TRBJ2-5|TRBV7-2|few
TGTGCCAGCTCACCGGGGCAGAAAGAGACCCAGTACTTC
CASSPGQKETQYF
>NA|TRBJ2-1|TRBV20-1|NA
TGCAGTGCTAGAGATCGGGGGGCGAATGAGCAGTTCTTC
CSARDRGANEQFF
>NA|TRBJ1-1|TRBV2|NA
TGTGCCAGCAGTTGGTTAGGCCCGGTACTTAAAAACACTGAAGCTTTCTTT
CASSWLGPVLKNTEAFF
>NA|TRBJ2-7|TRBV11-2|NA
TGTGCCAGCAGCTTAAGGCACGGAGGGGGAGGGGAGCAGTACTTC
CASSLRHGGGGEQYF
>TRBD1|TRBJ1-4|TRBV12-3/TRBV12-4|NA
TGTGCCAGCAGTTCCCCACCATCAGCCGGGACAGGAGATGAAAAACTGTTTTTT
CASSSPPSAGTGDEKLFF
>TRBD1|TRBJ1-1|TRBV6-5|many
TGTGCCAGCAGTGGGACAGCCCCTTTGAACACTGAAGCTTTCTTT
CASSGTAPLNTEAFF
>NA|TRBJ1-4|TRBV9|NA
TGTGCCAGCAGCGTAGAGACAGGCCCTAATGAAAAACTGTTTTTT
CASSVETGPNEKLFF
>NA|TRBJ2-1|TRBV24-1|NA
TGTGCCAGCTCACCTACCGGGGCCACCTACAATGAGCAGTTCTTC
CASSPTGATYNEQFF
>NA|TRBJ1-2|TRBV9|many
TGTGCCAGCAGCCCCCGGACGCGTGAATTC
CASSPRTREF
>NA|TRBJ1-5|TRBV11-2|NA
TGTGCCAGCAGCTCCAAGAGACGGCGAAATCAGCCCCAGCATTTT
CASSSKRRRNQPQHF
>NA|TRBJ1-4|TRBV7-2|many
TGTGCCAGCAGGCCCGACCCGTCTAATGAAAAACTGTTTTTT
CASRPDPSNEKLFF
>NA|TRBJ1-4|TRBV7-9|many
TGTGCCAGCACAGGGGCCGGGGAAAAACTGTTTTTT
CASTGAGEKLFF
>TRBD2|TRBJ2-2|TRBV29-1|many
TGCGGCGGTGCTAGCGGGGAGAACACCGGGGAGCTGTTTTTT
CGGASGENTGELFF
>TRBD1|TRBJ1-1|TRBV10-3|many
TGTGCCATCAGTGAGAATACCGGGACAGGGAACACTGAAGCTTTCTTT
CAISENTGTGNTEAFF
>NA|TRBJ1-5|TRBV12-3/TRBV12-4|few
TGTGCCAGCAGAAACGACAGGTGGGGCAATCAGCCCCAGCATTTT
CASRNDRWGNQPQHF
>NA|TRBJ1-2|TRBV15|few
TGTGCCACCCGGACTAAACCTTATGGCTACACCTTC
CATRTKPYGYTF
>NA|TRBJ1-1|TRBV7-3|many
TGTGCCAGCAGCCCATCGACAGACACTGAAGCTTTCTTT
CASSPSTDTEAFF
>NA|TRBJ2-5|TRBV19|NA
TGTGCCAGTAGTAACGGACAGATGAAGATAGGAGAGACCCAGTACTTC
CASSNGQMKIGETQYF